The 16 T cell receptor beta chains below were found in one sample sequenced in a study of early T cells in non-severe SARS-CoV-2 infection. TCRdb passed the 5' RACE reads through MiXCR, listing each CDR3 protein once. Of roughly 80,000 distinct CDR3 sequences listed, about 16% were seen once; the top ten hold 2.5% to 3%. The sample comprised whole blood. The receptors were gathered from an adult who was a healthcare worker with PCR-confirmed SARS-CoV-2 infection or an uninfected control (not recorded which).

A few counts support this clonotype. CDR3 nucleotide sequence: TGCGCCAGCAGCCAAGGAGCCAGACTAACCTCCTATAATTCACCCCTCCACTTT. Translation gives CASSQGARLTSYNSPLHF. The rearrangement links TRBV4-1 to TRBJ1-6, with unresolved D. The V gene lost 1 base and the J gene lost 0 bases, with 13 bases spanning the gap. This CDR3 region has 18 residues. In germline, CDR1 is MGHRA, CDR2 YSYEKL.

This clonotype was picked up many times. The genes are TRBV3-1 and TRBJ2-3, with D unresolved. Germline CDR1 and CDR2: LGHDT and YNNKEL (reference sequence). The CDR3 is 15 residues long. V was pared by 0 bases and J by 2 bases, with 9 bases between. CDR3 nucleotides: TGTGCCAGCAGCCAAGATCCTACTTTCACAGATACGCAGTATTTT. Its protein is CASSQDPTFTDTQYF.

In this sample, this clonotype turned up a few times. A much larger clone lies a single base off, so this may be a read error. CDR3 in amino acids: CASISNYGYTF. The CDR3 nucleotides read TGTGCCAGCATCTCTAACTATGGCTACACCTTC. The chain couples TRBV6-6 to TRBJ1-2; D uncertain. The CDR3 totals 11 residues. Germline V gene lookup returns CDR1 MNHNY and CDR2 SVGAGI (reference sequence). Trimming stripped 7 bases from V and 0 bases from J, with 3 bases between.

The gene calls are TRBV5-1 and TRBJ2-7, with TRBD2 matching over 10 bases. Germline CDR1 reads SGHRS; CDR2 reads YFSETQ. V lost 4 bases and J lost 5; bases outside the gene matches: 9. The CDR3 is made up of 15 amino acids. The CDR3 DNA is TGCGCCAGCAGCCGTCTAGCGGGAGCGGGGAACGAGCAGTACTTC. Translating it yields CASSRLAGAGNEQYF.

This clonotype was recorded at least ten times. The chain links TRBV29-1 to TRBJ1-1; unclear D gene. CDR1 and CDR2 from the germline V gene are SQVTM and ANQGSEA. The CDR3 is 13 amino acids. The V end was cut by 7 bases, the J end by 1 base, with 13 bases between. The CDR3 reads CSALGGRNTEAFF. The DNA for the CDR3 is TGCAGCGCGTTGGGAGGCCGGAACACTGAAGCTTTCTTT. Based on the CDR3 plus reference TRBV29-1 and TRBJ1-1, the full variable domain is SAVISQKPSRDICQRGTSLTIQCQVDSQVTMMFWYRQQPGQSLTLIATANQGSEATYESGFVIDKFPISRPNLTFSTLTVSNMSPEDSSIYLCSALGGRNTEAFFGQGTRLTVV.

A few counts support this clonotype. This chain links TRBV9 with TRBJ1-3; D is unresolved. V was shortened by 8 bases and J by 0 bases, with 9 bases between the two germline ends. Germline V gives CDR1 SGDLS, CDR2 YYNGEE. The CDR3 covers 13 residues. CDR3 nucleotide sequence: TGTGCCAGTTCCCCGAGCTCTGGAAACACCATATATTTT. Its protein product is CASSPSSGNTIYF.

This clonotype has a count of ten or more. The chain recombines TRBV9 with TRBJ1-4, with D unresolved. Germline CDR1 reads SGDLS; CDR2 reads YYNGEE. The CDR3 extends over 14 amino acids. V gave up 0 bases and J gave up 2 bases, with 5 bases separating them. The CDR3, as DNA: TGTGCCAGCAGCGTAGGCGGCACTAATGAAAAACTGTTTTTT. Translating it yields CASSVGGTNEKLFF.

The chain carries TRBV14 and TRBJ2-4; 7 bases fit TRBD1. Looked up from germline, CDR1 is SGHDN and CDR2 is FVKESK. CDR3 length: 15 residues. With V trimmed by 0 bases and J by 10 bases, 9 bases remained unmatched. The CDR3 nucleotides are TGTGCCAGCAGCCAAGATGTGAGGACAGGCACGATTCAGTACTTC. Translation: CASSQDVRTGTIQYF.

The chain's CDR3 is CASSLWQTDTQYF. The CDR3 nucleotides are TGCGCCAGCAGCTTGTGGCAGACAGATACGCAGTATTTT. The J gene is TRBJ2-3, the V gene TRBV5-1; no definite D call. Germline assignment: CDR1 SGHRS and CDR2 YFSETQ. The CDR3 has 13 amino acids. V was pared by 1 base and J by 3 bases, with 6 bases between.

This clonotype has more than one count but fewer than ten. V gene TRBV4-2 combines with J gene TRBJ1-4; 7 bases agree with TRBD1. The CDR3 has 18 amino acids. CDR1 and CDR2 from the germline V gene are LGHNA and YNFKEQ. V lost 0 bases to trimming and J lost 8 bases; unmatched junction nucleotides: 15. CDR3 bases: TGTGCCAGCAGCCAAGATAGGGGCCTGACAGGGCAGAAGGAAAAACTGTTTTTT. It codes for CASSQDRGLTGQKEKLFF.

This clonotype was detected only a few times. This chain joins TRBV12-3 or TRBV12-4 and TRBJ1-5; D unresolved. CDR3 size: 12 residues. Trimming took off 7 bases at V and 11 bases at J, with 15 bases between the two ends. The CDR3: CASTLSSGAQHF. For the CDR3, the DNA is TGTGCCAGCACCTTATCCTCTGGGGCCCAGCATTTT.

The chain uses TRBV28 and TRBJ2-7, with 7 bases that match TRBD2. Germline lookup yields CDR1 MDHEN and CDR2 SYDVKM. V was pared by 3 bases and J by 4 bases, with 6 bases of the junction left unmatched. The CDR3 consists of 14 residues. In nucleotides, the CDR3 is TGTGCCAGCAGTTTTAGTAGCGGGCTATACGAGCAGTACTTC. It is translated as CASSFSSGLYEQYF.

This clonotype was seen ten or more times. The gene calls are TRBV9 and TRBJ1-2; D remains unclear. The CDR3 spans 15 residues. The V and J ends lost 2 bases and 3 bases respectively, with 14 bases between them. Germline V CDR1 and CDR2: SGDLS, YYNGEE. The CDR3 DNA is TGTGCCAGCAGCGTTGGTTCAAGGAATGACTATGGCTACACCTTC. Its translation is CASSVGSRNDYGYTF.

This clonotype has a handful of counts. The chain links TRBV11-2 to TRBJ2-3; D might be TRBD1 or TRBD2, each matching 5 bases. The germline V gene has CDR1 SGHAT and CDR2 FQNNGV. The CDR3 has 14 amino acids. The V end was cut by 2 bases, the J end by 1 base, with 7 bases between. The CDR3 reads CASSLRGGTDTQYF. The CDR3 nucleotides are TGTGCCAGCAGCTTAAGGGGAGGCACAGATACGCAGTATTTT.

V usage is TRBV11-2 and J usage is TRBJ2-5; maybe TRBD2 (6 bases). V lost 6 bases, J lost 2 bases, and 10 bases lay in between. This CDR3 comprises 13 residues. Per the germline V gene, CDR1 is SGHAT and CDR2 is FQNNGV. CDR3 residues: CASRRDLQETQYF. The CDR3 nucleotides read TGTGCCAGCAGACGGGACTTACAAGAGACCCAGTACTTC. The full variable domain, its missing parts supplied by reference TRBV11-2 and TRBJ2-5, is EAGVAQSPRYKIIEKRQSVAFWCNPISGHATLYWYQQILGQGPKLLIQFQNNGVVDDSQLPKDRFSAERLKGVDSTLKIQPAKLEDSAVYLCASRRDLQETQYFGPGTRLLVL.

A few counts support this clonotype. J is TRBJ2-7 and V is TRBV20-1, with TRBD2 matching over 7 bases. The germline V gene encodes CDR1 DFQATT and CDR2 SNEGSKA (reference sequence). V lost 2 bases and J lost 2; bases outside the gene matches: 6. The CDR3 has 14 amino acids. CDR3 sequence: CSARPGEGTYEQYF. Written as DNA, the CDR3 is TGCAGTGCTAGACCCGGGGAGGGGACCTACGAGCAGTACTTC.